A selection of T cell receptor beta chains follows, all from one sample in a study of T cell responses to AZD1222 COVID-19 vaccine. The assay was immunoSEQ multiplex PCR, and TCRdb's table has in-frame clones only and misses some. The data contain more than 95,000 clones, roughly 82% of them singletons. Specimen: peripheral blood, collected on day 0 of AZD1222 vaccination. The receptor set was obtained from an adult in good health. The CDR3 runs from the conserved cysteine through the conserved F or W. A D gene is named only where the DNA matches it firmly. Size is stated for part of the rows, as once, few or many counts, or as a class when the clone is expanded.

D: NA; J: TRBJ1-1; size: NA; V: TRBV12-5; CDR3: CASGLVRGNTEAFF; DNA: TGTGCTAGTGGTTTGGTACGGGGTAACACTGAAGCTTTCTTT
D: NA; J: TRBJ2-3; size: NA; V: TRBV3-1/TRBV3-2; CDR3: CASSHSGSPDTQYF; DNA: TGTGCCAGCAGCCATTCGGGCAGTCCAGATACGCAGTATTTT
D: TRBD1; J: TRBJ2-7; size: once; V: TRBV27; CDR3: CASSLYAGGQGRYEQYF; DNA: TGTGCCAGCAGTTTATACGCAGGTGGACAGGGGAGATACGAGCAGTACTTC
D: NA; J: TRBJ1-2; size: NA; V: TRBV6-5; CDR3: CASTRAGVQGYTF; DNA: TGTGCCAGCACCCGCGCAGGGGTCCAAGGCTACACCTTC
D: TRBD1; J: TRBJ1-2; size: NA; V: TRBV6-5; CDR3: CASSSWDSPYGYTF; DNA: TGTGCCAGCAGTTCCTGGGACAGCCCATATGGCTACACCTTC
D: NA; J: TRBJ2-7; size: NA; V: TRBV29-1; CDR3: CSAYTGYEQYF; DNA: TGCAGCGCTTATACCGGTTACGAGCAGTACTTC
D: TRBD1; J: TRBJ2-5; size: NA; V: TRBV6-6; CDR3: CASRPPGQPQETQYF; DNA: TGTGCCAGCAGACCTCCGGGACAGCCTCAAGAGACCCAGTACTTC
D: NA; J: TRBJ2-7; size: once; V: TRBV19; CDR3: CASSAARSYEQYF; DNA: TGTGCCAGTAGTGCTGCGCGATCCTACGAGCAGTACTTC
D: NA; J: TRBJ2-3; size: NA; V: TRBV4-2; CDR3: CASSQEVRGTDTQYF; DNA: TGTGCCAGCAGCCAAGAGGTCCGGGGCACAGATACGCAGTATTTT
D: TRBD2; J: TRBJ2-1; size: NA; V: TRBV11-3; CDR3: CASSLVLAGGYNEQFF; DNA: TGTGCCAGCAGCTTAGTCCTAGCGGGGGGATACAATGAGCAGTTCTTC
D: NA; J: TRBJ2-1; size: NA; V: TRBV4-3; CDR3: CASSQDPLLNEQFF; DNA: TGCGCCAGCAGCCAGGATCCACTTCTGAATGAGCAGTTCTTC
D: TRBD2; J: TRBJ2-2; size: once; V: TRBV19; CDR3: CATAGLAANTGELFF; DNA: TGTGCCACCGCCGGACTAGCCGCGAACACCGGGGAGCTGTTTTTT
D: TRBD2; J: TRBJ2-5; size: NA; V: TRBV5-6; CDR3: CASSLVLAGGTYQETQYF; DNA: TGTGCCAGCAGCTTGGTGCTAGCGGGGGGGACGTACCAAGAGACCCAGTACTTC
D: NA; J: TRBJ1-4; size: NA; V: TRBV19; CDR3: CASSIVWAGDEKLFF; DNA: TGTGCCAGTAGTATAGTGTGGGCCGGCGATGAAAAACTGTTTTTT
D: NA; J: TRBJ1-6; size: once; V: TRBV2; CDR3: CASRTPAGVGSPLHF; DNA: TGTGCCAGCAGGACCCCCGCCGGGGTTGGTTCACCCCTCCACTTT
D: NA; J: TRBJ1-4; size: once; V: TRBV20-1; CDR3: CSGTLNEKLFF; DNA: TGCAGTGGTACGCTTAATGAAAAACTGTTTTTT
D: TRBD1; J: TRBJ1-2; size: NA; V: TRBV30; CDR3: CAVKGANYGYTF; DNA: TGTGCCGTAAAGGGGGCGAACTATGGCTACACCTTC
D: TRBD2; J: TRBJ2-3; size: NA; V: TRBV9; CDR3: CASSGGGVDTQYF; DNA: TGTGCCAGCAGCGGGGGAGGGGTAGATACGCAGTATTTT
D: NA; J: TRBJ2-7; size: NA; V: TRBV27; CDR3: CASSPRQGGYEQYF; DNA: TGTGCCAGCAGTCCGCGACAGGGAGGGTACGAGCAGTACTTC
D: TRBD2; J: TRBJ2-3; size: NA; V: TRBV5-1; CDR3: CASSFDWAGGTDTQYF; DNA: TGCGCCAGCAGCTTCGACTGGGCGGGGGGTACAGATACGCAGTATTTT
D: NA; J: TRBJ1-1; size: NA; V: TRBV19; CDR3: CASSIGDGNTEAFF; DNA: TGTGCCAGTAGTATAGGTGACGGAAACACTGAAGCTTTCTTT
D: TRBD1; J: TRBJ2-5; size: NA; V: TRBV4-3; CDR3: CASGDRGETQYF; DNA: TGCGCCAGTGGAGACAGGGGAGAGACCCAGTACTTC
D: TRBD2; J: TRBJ2-3; size: NA; V: TRBV5-4; CDR3: CAASAGGGTDTQYF; DNA: TGTGCCGCATCGGCGGGGGGAGGGACAGATACGCAGTATTTT
D: NA; J: TRBJ1-1; size: NA; V: TRBV4-3; CDR3: CASSASLVNTEAFF; DNA: TGCGCCAGCAGCGCGTCTTTGGTGAACACTGAAGCTTTCTTT
D: NA; J: TRBJ2-7; size: NA; V: TRBV19; CDR3: CASQQGDEQYF; DNA: TGTGCCAGCCAACAGGGCGACGAGCAGTACTTC
D: NA; J: TRBJ1-1; size: NA; V: TRBV7-9; CDR3: CASSPIGTEAFF; DNA: TGTGCCAGCAGTCCTATCGGCACTGAAGCTTTCTTT
D: NA; J: TRBJ1-2; size: NA; V: TRBV29-1; CDR3: CSVEDHSGSYTF; DNA: TGCAGCGTTGAAGATCACTCGGGGAGCTACACCTTC
D: NA; J: TRBJ1-6; size: NA; V: TRBV25-1; CDR3: CASSELTPPPNSPLHF; DNA: TGTGCCAGCAGTGAATTGACACCTCCACCGAATTCACCCCTCCACTTT
D: TRBD1; J: TRBJ1-1; size: NA; V: TRBV7-9; CDR3: CASSRPRQGVLPAFF; DNA: TGTGCCAGCAGCCGCCCCCGACAGGGGGTATTACCAGCTTTCTTT
D: NA; J: TRBJ2-7; size: NA; V: TRBV5-4; CDR3: CASSWGIGNEQYF; DNA: TGTGCCAGCAGCTGGGGGATAGGGAACGAGCAGTACTTC
D: TRBD2; J: TRBJ2-1; size: once; V: TRBV6-1; CDR3: CASSDPRTSGREQFF; DNA: TGTGCCAGCAGTGATCCCCGGACTAGCGGGAGAGAGCAGTTCTTC
D: NA; J: TRBJ2-5; size: NA; V: TRBV5-6; CDR3: CASSRLETQYF; DNA: TGTGCCAGCAGCCGACTAGAGACCCAGTACTTC
D: TRBD2; J: TRBJ2-2; size: NA; V: TRBV9; CDR3: CASSVATGGPSGELFF; DNA: TGTGCCAGCAGCGTAGCTACGGGGGGGCCGTCCGGGGAGCTGTTTTTT
D: TRBD1; J: TRBJ1-1; size: NA; V: TRBV30; CDR3: CAWSPGGNTEAFF; DNA: TGTGCCTGGAGTCCAGGGGGGAACACTGAAGCTTTCTTT
D: TRBD1; J: TRBJ1-5; size: once; V: TRBV19; CDR3: CASSRARGTNQPQHF; DNA: TGTGCCAGTAGCAGGGCCAGGGGGACGAATCAGCCCCAGCATTTT
D: TRBD1; J: TRBJ2-7; size: NA; V: TRBV7-2; CDR3: CASSLAETGFYEQYF; DNA: TGTGCCAGCAGCTTAGCGGAGACAGGGTTCTACGAGCAGTACTTC
D: NA; J: TRBJ2-5; size: once; V: TRBV2; CDR3: CASAGLAPFQETQYF; DNA: TGTGCCAGTGCCGGCCTAGCCCCCTTCCAAGAGACCCAGTACTTC
D: NA; J: TRBJ1-1; size: NA; V: TRBV7-2; CDR3: CASSSKRELSAFF; DNA: TGTGCCAGCAGCTCCAAACGGGAGCTCTCAGCTTTCTTT
D: NA; J: TRBJ1-3; size: NA; V: TRBV13; CDR3: CASSSFQGSGNTIYF; DNA: TGTGCCAGCAGCTCATTCCAGGGCTCTGGAAACACCATATATTTT
D: NA; J: TRBJ1-1; size: few; V: TRBV5-4; CDR3: CASSQQGTTEAFF; DNA: TGTGCCAGCAGCCAGCAGGGGACCACTGAAGCTTTCTTT
D: NA; J: TRBJ1-1; size: NA; V: TRBV7-9; CDR3: CASSRDPRETMNTEAFF; DNA: TGTGCCAGCAGCCGCGACCCCAGGGAAACCATGAACACTGAAGCTTTCTTT
D: TRBD1; J: TRBJ2-3; size: once; V: TRBV24-1; CDR3: CATSDWTGTGTDTQYF; DNA: TGTGCCACCAGTGATTGGACAGGGACCGGCACAGATACGCAGTATTTT
D: NA; J: TRBJ1-4; size: NA; V: TRBV5-1; CDR3: CASSPGGFDEKLFF; DNA: TGCGCCAGCAGCCCCGGGGGCTTTGATGAAAAACTGTTTTTT
D: NA; J: TRBJ2-7; size: NA; V: TRBV2; CDR3: CASSESQPKYLYEQYF; DNA: TGTGCCAGCAGTGAAAGCCAGCCGAAATACCTCTACGAGCAGTACTTC
D: NA; J: TRBJ1-3; size: NA; V: TRBV6-5; CDR3: CASGRGVDSGNTIYF; DNA: TGTGCCAGCGGGAGGGGGGTCGACTCTGGAAACACCATATATTTT
D: NA; J: TRBJ1-2; size: NA; V: TRBV7-9; CDR3: CASSVGTTDVHGYTF; DNA: TGTGCCAGCAGCGTTGGAACGACAGACGTTCATGGCTACACCTTC
D: TRBD1; J: TRBJ2-1; size: NA; V: TRBV3-1/TRBV3-2; CDR3: CASSQVQGAGYNEQFF; DNA: TGTGCCAGCAGCCAAGTACAGGGGGCAGGCTACAATGAGCAGTTCTTC
D: TRBD2; J: TRBJ2-5; size: NA; V: TRBV5-1; CDR3: CASSQRGIAWETQYF; DNA: TGCGCCAGCAGCCAGCGGGGGATAGCCTGGGAGACCCAGTACTTC
D: NA; J: TRBJ1-4; size: NA; V: TRBV29-1; CDR3: CSVESWQGGEKLFF; DNA: TGCAGCGTTGAATCCTGGCAGGGAGGAGAAAAACTGTTTTTT
D: NA; J: TRBJ2-7; size: NA; V: TRBV5-4; CDR3: CASSLRQGRAMLYEQYF; DNA: TGTGCCAGCAGCTTGAGACAGGGGAGGGCGATGCTCTACGAGCAGTACTTC
D: NA; J: TRBJ1-4; size: few; V: TRBV5-1; CDR3: CASSLASQVNEKLFF; DNA: TGCGCCAGCAGCTTGGCCTCACAGGTCAATGAAAAACTGTTTTTT
D: NA; J: TRBJ2-5; size: NA; V: TRBV10-3; CDR3: CAIGAATNDRETQYF; DNA: TGTGCCATCGGGGCCGCAACAAATGACAGAGAGACCCAGTACTTC
D: TRBD1; J: TRBJ1-1; size: NA; V: TRBV7-6; CDR3: CASSLEWGQGVAEAFF; DNA: TGTGCCAGCAGCTTAGAGTGGGGACAGGGGGTCGCTGAAGCTTTCTTT
D: NA; J: TRBJ2-5; size: NA; V: TRBV7-6; CDR3: CASSSPWARGSQKTQYF; DNA: TGTGCCAGCAGCTCGCCCTGGGCCCGCGGTTCCCAAAAGACCCAGTACTTC
D: NA; J: TRBJ2-1; size: NA; V: TRBV11-3; CDR3: CASSLGGRAYDEQFF; DNA: TGTGCCAGCAGCTTAGGGGGGCGGGCCTACGATGAGCAGTTCTTC
D: NA; J: TRBJ1-2; size: NA; V: TRBV27; CDR3: CASSFGTSYGYTF; DNA: TGTGCCAGCAGTTTCGGGACTAGCTATGGCTACACCTTC
D: NA; J: TRBJ1-1; size: NA; V: TRBV27; CDR3: CASSLKPGVSEAFF; DNA: TGTGCCAGCAGTTTAAAACCCGGGGTATCTGAAGCTTTCTTT
D: NA; J: TRBJ1-1; size: NA; V: TRBV19; CDR3: CASSIRREPPEAFF; DNA: TGTGCCAGTAGTATAAGACGAGAGCCGCCTGAAGCTTTCTTT